This T cell receptor beta chain was sequenced during a study of Ad26.COV2.S vaccination and SARS-CoV-2 variants. Treatment specified: about 20 received Ad26.COV2.S at low or high dose, single or two shots; about 5 received placebo; per-sample allocation not given. Sampling happened 63 days after the first vaccine or placebo injection. It was an adult aged 18-55 years in Boston who was the donor. Expressing Wuhan-strain SARS-CoV-2 spike, an Ad26 vector served as the vaccine. For this clone: Its antigen is unknown.

Findings and caveats of the study: People who got the vaccine had more spike-specific TCR breadth than people who got placebo.

Assay: immunoSEQ multiplex PCR; the TCRdb copy retains only in-frame clones and omits some. The table includes about 320,000 clones, approximately 86% detected once. The V segment lost 3 bases and the J segment 0 bases; nucleotides outside the gene matches: 3. CDR1 and CDR2 from the germline V gene are DFQATT and SNEGSKA (reference sequence). The length of the CDR3 is 15 residues. The sample here was peripheral blood, taken in a trial of Ad26.COV2.S vaccine versus placebo. The V call is TRBV20-1, the J call TRBJ1-1, with 11 bases identical to TRBD1. This TCR was recovered from a person between 18 and 59 years old who received the Ad26.COV2.S COVID-19 vaccine or a placebo. In DNA form, the CDR3 reads TGCAGTGCTAGTAGGACAGGGGGCATGAACACTGAAGCTTTCTTT. This gives the protein CSASRTGGMNTEAFF.